The TCR beta chain under discussion was sequenced for a study of PD-1 blockade in classical Hodgkin lymphoma. TCRdb's table, derived via immunoSEQ multiplex PCR, lists solely in-frame clones and lacks some. The sample includes 15,000 to 20,000 clones, approximately 90% seen only once; the top ten take less than 8.5%. The length of the CDR3 is 15 residues. V dropped 1 base and J dropped 2 bases, with 12 bases sitting between them. The V gene's germline CDR1 is SNHLY and CDR2 FYNNEI. Regarding time point: newly diagnosed, previously untreated cHL patient sample. The rearrangement joins TRBV2 to TRBJ2-7; D is perhaps TRBD1 (5 bases). The sequenced material came from peripheral blood mononuclear cells (PBMCs). The clonotype originates from a human donor with classical Hodgkin lymphoma. CDR3 in DNA: TGTGCCAGCAGTGAAGGCAGGGCCCTCGCCTACGAGCAGTACTTC. Protein product: CASSEGRALAYEQYF.